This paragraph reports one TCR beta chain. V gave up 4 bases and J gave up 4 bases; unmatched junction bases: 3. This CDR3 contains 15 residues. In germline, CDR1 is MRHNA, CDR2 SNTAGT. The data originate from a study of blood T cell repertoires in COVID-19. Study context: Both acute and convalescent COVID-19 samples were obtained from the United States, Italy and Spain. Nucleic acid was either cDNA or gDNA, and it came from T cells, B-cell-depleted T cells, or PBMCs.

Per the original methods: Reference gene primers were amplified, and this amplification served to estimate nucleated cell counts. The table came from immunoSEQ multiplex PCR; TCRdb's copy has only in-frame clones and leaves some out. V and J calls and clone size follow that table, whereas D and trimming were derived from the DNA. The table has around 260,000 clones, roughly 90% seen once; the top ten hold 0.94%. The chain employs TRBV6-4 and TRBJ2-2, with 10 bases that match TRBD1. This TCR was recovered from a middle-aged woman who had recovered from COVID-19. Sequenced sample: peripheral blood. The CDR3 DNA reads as TGTGCCAGCAGTGGGACAGGGGGAATCACCGGGGAGCTGTTTTTT. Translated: CASSGTGGITGELFF.